Listed here are 2 T cell receptor beta chains from one sample, sequenced in a study of neurological immune-mediated disorders. The time point was: longitudinal time-point 1 (baseline). TCRdb passed the 5' RACE reads through MiXCR, listing each CDR3 protein once. The data contain some 37,000 distinct CDR3 sequences, under 4% of them singletons. Sequencing input: PBMCs. These receptors all stem from a woman between 55 and 75 years old with multiple sclerosis.

At least ten counts were recorded for this clonotype. This chain connects TRBV6-4 to TRBJ2-2, with D unclear. The CDR3 covers 14 residues. Germline V gene data show CDR1 as MRHNA and CDR2 as SNTAGT. Trimming took 4 bases from V and 4 from J, leaving 10 bases between them. The CDR3 loop reads CASSALASTGELFF. CDR3 sequence (DNA): TGTGCCAGCAGTGCTTTGGCAAGCACCGGGGAGCTGTTTTTT.

This clonotype appeared a few times. As DNA, the CDR3 is TGCAGTGCTAGATGGGACAGGGGCGCTAATTCACCCCTCCACTTT. This gives the protein CSARWDRGANSPLHF. The genes are TRBV20-1 and TRBJ1-6, with 10 bases identical to TRBD1. V lost 2 bases, J lost 6 bases, and 4 bases stayed unmatched. The CDR3 is 15 residues long. Germline values: CDR1 DFQATT, CDR2 SNEGSKA (reference sequence).